This is a list of T cell receptor beta chains from one sample in a study of blood T cell repertoires in COVID-19. Produced via immunoSEQ multiplex PCR; TCRdb's table is partial and in-frame only. The profile shows some 29,000 clones, roughly nine tenths of them singletons. The sample comprised peripheral blood. The origin of the receptors is a human donor in a cohort sampled during active COVID-19. CDR3s include the opening cysteine and the closing phenylalanine or tryptophan. Each record gives: D gene, V gene, J gene, clone size, CDR3 DNA, CDR3 protein. The D gene is left open where the match is weak. For some rows the clone size is stated as once, few or many, or as a class when expanded; others skip it.

>-|TRBV19|TRBJ1-5|-
TGTGCCAGTAGTATAACCGGGCCCCAGCATTTT
CASSITGPQHF
>TRBD2|TRBV6-7|TRBJ2-7|-
TGTGCCAGCAGCCCCCGGGCTAGCGGGGGGTTCTTTAACTCCTACGAGCAGTACTTC
CASSPRASGGFFNSYEQYF
>TRBD2|TRBV6-1|TRBJ2-3|once
TGTGCCAGCTGTGAAACCACGGGGGGGGCAGATACGCAGTATTTT
CASCETTGGADTQYF
>-|TRBV6-5|TRBJ2-7|-
TGTGCCAGCAGTCCGGCCTACGAGCAGTACTTC
CASSPAYEQYF
>-|TRBV4-1|TRBJ2-4|-
TGCGCCAGCAGCCCACTACTAGCCAAAAACATTCAGTACTTC
CASSPLLAKNIQYF
>TRBD2|TRBV7-3|TRBJ2-1|-
TGTGCCAGCAGCTCCCGGGCTAGCGGGGGGGCGCCATACAATGAGCAGTTCTTC
CASSSRASGGAPYNEQFF
>TRBD2|TRBV19|TRBJ2-2|-
TGTGCCAGTAGTAGCGACCTATCGACTAGCGGCGTGCCTGCGACCGGGGAGCTGTTTTTT
CASSSDLSTSGVPATGELFF
>-|TRBV19|TRBJ2-7|once
TGTGCCAGTAGTCCCACTGCCACTTCCTACGAGCAGTACTTC
CASSPTATSYEQYF
>TRBD1|TRBV11-3|TRBJ2-1|-
TGTGCCAGCAGCTTAGGACAGGGGGCTGAGGAGCAGTTCTTC
CASSLGQGAEEQFF
>TRBD1|TRBV5-1|TRBJ1-1|-
TGCGCCAGCAGCATCTTACCACAGGGGAGCGGGAACACTGAAGCTTTCTTT
CASSILPQGSGNTEAFF
>TRBD2|TRBV19|TRBJ2-2|-
TGTGCCAGTAGGACTAAGACTAGCGGGGGGGTAACCGGGGAGCTGTTTTTT
CASRTKTSGGVTGELFF
>TRBD1|TRBV3-1/TRBV3-2|TRBJ1-3|few
TGTGCCAGCAGCCAACGTACTTGCACGGGACAGAGTTACACCATATATTTT
CASSQRTCTGQSYTIYF
>TRBD1|TRBV9|TRBJ2-5|-
TGTGCCAGCAGCGTAACAACAGGGGTAGGGCAAGAGACCCAGTACTTC
CASSVTTGVGQETQYF
>TRBD2|TRBV7-2|TRBJ2-3|once
TGTGCCAGCAGCTCACGGACTAGCCGCTTGGGGGTAAATACGCAGTATTTT
CASSSRTSRLGVNTQYF
>TRBD1|TRBV9|TRBJ1-6|-
TGTGCCAGCAGCGTGGGGGGGACAGGGTCCTCACCCCTCCACTTT
CASSVGGTGSSPLHF
>-|TRBV19|TRBJ1-1|-
TGTGCCAGTAGCCTCTTCCGGGGTGAAGCTTTCTTT
CASSLFRGEAFF